This TCR beta chain was sequenced for a study of blood T cell repertoires in COVID-19 (dated by TCRdb to the early 2020s). Concerning the study at large: Samples covering the acute and convalescent phases of COVID-19 were provided by collaborators in the United States, Italy and Spain. The material from the prospective study consisted of cDNA or gDNA derived from T cells, B-cell-depleted T cells, or PBMCs. Where available, HLA class I and class II types were taken from metadata supplied by the sample provider and were not determined by assay-based typing. Subjects who had been exposed to COVID-19, were actively infected with it, or had recovered from it provided the deeply sampled blood TCRbeta repertoires that made up the dataset. The samples were drawn from two sources: the first 160 participants of the ongoing ImmuneRACE study, and over 950 subjects contributed by 6 global collaborators. The repertoires were released in a freely available public database intended as a resource for research on the immune response to SARS-CoV-2. The sample metadata nearly always contained a de-identified subject ID, COVID-19 status, age in years and sex.

TCRbeta CDR3 regions were amplified from genomic DNA by means of the immunoSEQ Assay, a bias-controlled multiplex PCR. The authors' pipeline ran thus. Nucleated cell counts per sample were estimated from amplification of reference gene primers within the assay. To quantify the absolute abundance of each unique TCRbeta CDR3 rearrangement, sequence reads were collapsed and filtered. For each sample, productive Simpson clonality was calculated as the square root of Simpson's diversity index across productive rearrangements. Imported from immuneACCESS, the table was reduced by TCRdb to in-frame sequences with V and J called. These copies leave out some clones; in studies compared against another copy, an unresolved V gene accounts for under half, and the cause of the remainder is not known. V, J and clone size reflect that table, while D and trimming were determined from the DNA. This sample has over 250,000 clones in its table, and around 87% of those were observed once. Approximately 2.2% of the sample is in the top ten clones.

Whole blood was collected in K2EDTA tubes by collaborating institutions according to the institutions' own protocols. Collaborator samples were shipped for TCRbeta analysis as frozen whole blood, isolated PBMCs, or DNA extracted from either sample type. V is pruned by 3 bases and J by 1 base, leaving 3 bases of the junction without a gene match. The germline V gene (reference sequence) sets CDR1 to MNHEY and CDR2 to SMNVEV. The CDR3, from cysteine to phenylalanine, totals 15 residues. Only the CDR3 portion is preserved as DNA: 45 bases, with reading frame beginning at the first base. Broad study findings and their caveats: Clinical and demographic metadata were provided uncurated, with the amount varying by source and participant.

As to this clone: The antigen it recognizes is unknown. No base quality information exists; no much larger clone differs at one position.

The chain employs TRBV27 and TRBJ2-1; 7 bases in between match TRBD2. Material: peripheral blood. This TCR derives from a woman between 50 and 59 years old with acute or convalescent COVID-19. The DNA sequence follows: TGTGCCAGCAGTTTGGGGGGGGGTTCCTACAATGAGCAGTTCTTC. It encodes CASSLGGGSYNEQFF.